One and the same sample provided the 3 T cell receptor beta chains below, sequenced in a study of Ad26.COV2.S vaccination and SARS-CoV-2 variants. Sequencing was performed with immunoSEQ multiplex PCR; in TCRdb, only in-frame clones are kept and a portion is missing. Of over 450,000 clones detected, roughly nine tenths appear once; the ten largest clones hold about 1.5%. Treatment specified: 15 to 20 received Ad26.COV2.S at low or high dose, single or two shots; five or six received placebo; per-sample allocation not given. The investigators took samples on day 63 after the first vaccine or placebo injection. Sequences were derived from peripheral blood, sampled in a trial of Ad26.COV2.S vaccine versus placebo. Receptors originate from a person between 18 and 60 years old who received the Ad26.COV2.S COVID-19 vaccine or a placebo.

CDR3 residues: CATSPRTSGDNEQFF. DNA of the CDR3: TGTGCCACCAGCCCCCGGACTAGCGGGGACAATGAGCAGTTCTTC. The V and J genes are TRBV15 and TRBJ2-1; 12 bases match TRBD2. This CDR3 contains 15 residues. Germline loops: CDR1 LNHNV, CDR2 YYDKDF (reference sequence). Unmatched junction bases numbered 4, after V lost 5 bases and J lost 5 bases.

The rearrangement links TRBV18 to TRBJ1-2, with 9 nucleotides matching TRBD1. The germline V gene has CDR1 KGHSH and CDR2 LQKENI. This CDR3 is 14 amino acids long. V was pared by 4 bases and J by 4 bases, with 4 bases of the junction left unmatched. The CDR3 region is CASSRDRVTYGYTF. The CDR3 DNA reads TGTGCCAGCTCACGGGACAGGGTTACCTATGGCTACACCTTC.

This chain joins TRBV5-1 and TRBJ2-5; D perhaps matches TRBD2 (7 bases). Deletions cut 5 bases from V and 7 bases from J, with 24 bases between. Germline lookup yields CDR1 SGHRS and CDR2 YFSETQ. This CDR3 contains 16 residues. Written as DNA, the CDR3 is TGCGCCAGCAGTGCCCCGGGGGGCTCCCTAGTAGCGACCCAGTACTTC. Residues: CASSAPGGSLVATQYF.